This entry is about one T cell receptor (beta chain). This clone was seen more than once but under ten times. What antigen it recognizes has not been identified. Base qualities were left out, and no much larger clone turns up one base away. The entire amount of isolated RNA was reverse transcribed using the High Capacity cDNA Reverse Transcription Kit, so the sequenced TCRB transcripts were expressed ones. Naive, central memory and regulatory T cell samples underwent deep immunoSEQ sequencing, averaging about 3.57 million total reads per sample. After sorted cells were lysed in RLT buffer, RNA was extracted with DNase-treated RNeasy Micro or Mini kits, with the choice depending on cell number. To prevent cross-contamination, each cell subset was processed individually, whereas patient and healthy donor samples were processed jointly. The immunoSEQ multiplex PCR was used to amplify TCRB sequences from cDNA, yielding 87-bp fragments that span the CDR3 region. Sequencing of the amplicons was performed on the Illumina HiSeq platform. Under the source paper's analysis protocol: Synthetic template baselines were used to correct PCR bias computationally, reads within Hamming distance 2 were collapsed together, and singletons that could not be merged were discarded. Reads were aligned against IMGT to assign V, D and J genes, CDR3 length and insertions or deletions at six rearrangement sites. Within each subset, clonotype counts were normalized to the number of sorted cells before true diversity and Gini coefficients were calculated with the tcR R package. The overlap coefficient, calculated on TCRB nucleotide sequences, was used to quantify repertoire sharing. Out-of-frame TCRB sequences from naive cells were analyzed as a proxy for the pre-selection repertoire. TCRdb re-hosts the immuneACCESS table, in-frame sequences only. Its copies lack some clones; in the studies checked, an unresolved V gene accounts for under half of them, and the cause for the rest is not known. The DNA was the basis for D and trimming; V, J and clone size are from that table. The sample table holds some 240,000 clones, of which 16% were seen once. The top ten hold about 0.085% of the sample.

These data come from a study of beta chain features in type 1 diabetes (dated by TCRdb to 2016 to 2018). Turning to the overall study: No differences in mean age, gender distribution, total cell number or subset yield were found between patients and healthy donors. Regulatory and stem cell-like memory subsets were isolated from only 8 patients and 8 healthy donors, whereas naive and central memory subsets came from all 30 or so donors. In the study, recently diagnosed type 1 diabetes patients and matched healthy donors were compared on the TCRB repertoires of their sorted circulating CD4+ T cell subsets. A total of 107,917,701 sorted cells were examined across all samples, and the number of cells per subset was strongly correlated with RNA yield.

From each donor, a single peripheral blood sample of around 0.12 L on average was drawn into heparinised tubes. Naive, central memory, regulatory and stem cell-like memory CD4+ T cells were sorted on a BD FACSAria II using a panel including CD45RO, CCR7, CD25, CD127, CD95 and CD27. All sorted populations exceeded 95% purity. Right away, PBMCs were isolated by Lymphoprep density gradient centrifugation and were stained directly, with no culture step. To minimize batch effects, samples were stained and sorted in pairs, one healthy donor with one patient per experiment. Its CDR3 holds 11 amino acids, cysteine through phenylalanine. Here the CDR3 DNA is all that survives: 33 bases in frame from base 1. CDR1 and CDR2 (SQVTM, ANQGSEA) derive from the germline V gene. Deletion took 5 bases off V and 7 bases off J, with a span of 12 bases between the germline ends. The research as a whole found: Type 1 diabetes patients showed a moderate but significant shortening of TCRB CDR3 length in all four CD4+ subsets. At VDJ recombination sites, type 1 diabetes patients had fewer insertions and more deleted nucleotides, which implies abnormalities in thymic rearrangement. Because cDNA was sequenced instead of genomic DNA, activated cells with high expression could be over-represented, although the groups did not differ in activation or CD3 levels. PCR may preferentially amplify shorter templates, but because patient and control samples were amplified and corrected together, any resulting skew would affect both groups equally. Naive, central memory and regulatory TCRB repertoires appeared to be more alike among patients than among healthy donors. HLA sub-analyses involved small numbers of individuals, so any influence of HLA type on TCRB rearrangement remained unresolved.

The specimen sequenced was naive CD4+ T cells from blood. The sample's cell subset or site, from its label and the paper: true naive CD4+ T cells. The chain couples TRBV29-1 to TRBJ2-7, and the D gene may be TRBD2, 6 bases matching. The TCR originated in a man aged 25-40 years with type 1 diabetes. CDR3 loop: CSVRGLGEQYF. DNA sequence: TGCAGCGTTCGGGGGTTAGGGGAGCAGTACTTC.